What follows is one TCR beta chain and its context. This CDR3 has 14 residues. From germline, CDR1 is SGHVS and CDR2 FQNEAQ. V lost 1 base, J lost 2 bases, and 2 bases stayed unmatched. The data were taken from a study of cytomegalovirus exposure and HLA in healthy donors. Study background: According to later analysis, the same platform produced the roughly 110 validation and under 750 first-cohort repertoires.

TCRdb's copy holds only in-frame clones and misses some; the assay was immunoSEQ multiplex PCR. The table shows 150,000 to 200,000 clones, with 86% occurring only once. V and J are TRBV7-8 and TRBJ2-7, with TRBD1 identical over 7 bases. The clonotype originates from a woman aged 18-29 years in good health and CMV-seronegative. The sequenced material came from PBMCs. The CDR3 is CASSLGQGAYEQYF. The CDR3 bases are TGTGCCAGCAGCTTAGGACAGGGTGCCTACGAGCAGTACTTC.